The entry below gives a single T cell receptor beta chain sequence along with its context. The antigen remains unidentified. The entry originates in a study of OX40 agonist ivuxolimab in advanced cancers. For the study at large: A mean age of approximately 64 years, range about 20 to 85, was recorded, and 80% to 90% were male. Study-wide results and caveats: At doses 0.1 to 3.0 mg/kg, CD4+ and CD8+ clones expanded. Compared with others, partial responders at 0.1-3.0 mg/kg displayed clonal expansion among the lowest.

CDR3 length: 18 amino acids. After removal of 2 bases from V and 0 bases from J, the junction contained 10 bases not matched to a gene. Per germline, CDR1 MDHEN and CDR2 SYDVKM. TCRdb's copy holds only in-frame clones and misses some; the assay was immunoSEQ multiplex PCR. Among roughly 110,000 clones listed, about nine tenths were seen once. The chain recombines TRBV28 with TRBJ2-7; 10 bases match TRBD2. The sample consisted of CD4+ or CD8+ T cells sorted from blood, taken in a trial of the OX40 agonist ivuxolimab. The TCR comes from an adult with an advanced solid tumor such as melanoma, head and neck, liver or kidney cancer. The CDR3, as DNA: TGTGCCAGCAGTTTAGGGGCCGGACTAGCGGCAAGCTCCTACGAGCAGTACTTC. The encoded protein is CASSLGAGLAASSYEQYF.